This T cell receptor (beta chain) emerged from a study of CXCR3-negative and CXCR3-positive naive CD8 T cells. Study background: A total of 120 million to 150 million TRB reads was generated, with about 1.5 +/- 0.3 million per library. Overall study results and limits: Memory cells diverged, while naive CXCR3-positive and CXCR3-negative cells had similar TRBV-TRBJ usage. CXCR3-negative naive cells had less hydrophobic TRB CDR3s than did CXCR3-positive naive cells. Memory CD8+ cells had much lower diversity, and both naive subsets had comparably high diversity.

Libraries of TRB cDNA were made by 5' RACE and carried UMIs. Following a re-call of the 5' RACE reads, TCRdb has one entry per CDR3 protein and lacks DNA. The sample's table shows some 140,000 distinct CDR3 sequences. Remarks on this clonotype: Its specificity is unknown.

The germline gives CDR1 SNHLY, CDR2 FYNNEI. This CDR3 contains 15 residues. The chain couples TRBV2 to TRBJ1-6. Input material: naive CXCR3+ CD8+ T cells from blood. The subset is: CD45RO-CCR7+CD27+CD95- naive CD8+ T cells expressing CXCR3 (TNR3+). The source of this sequence is a human donor in good health. Some clones in this sample may be carry-over from other donors' samples. This chain's CDR3 is CASREESSYNSPLHF. Drawing the rest from reference TRBV2 and TRBJ1-6, the complete variable domain is EPEVTQTPSHQVTQMGQEVILRCVPISNHLYFYWYRQILGQKVEFLVSFYNNEISEKSEIFDDQFSVERPDGSNFTLKIRSTKLEDSAMYFCASREESSYNSPLHFGNGTRLTVT.